This T cell receptor beta chain was retrieved from a study of cytomegalovirus exposure and HLA in healthy donors (dated by TCRdb to the late 2010s). With respect to the entire study: In an earlier analysis of 550 to 750 of the donors, under 300 Gb of sequence data and 95 million to 130 million unique TCR beta sequences from 150 million to 200 million T cells were reported. An early release covering just under 650 HLA-typed donors comprised about 300 gigabases of sequencing data and approximately 85 million unique TCR sequences. Of the roughly 400 genotyped donors, about 84% fell in the genetic ancestry cluster associated with self-reported Caucasian donors. The study aimed to test whether cataloging public T cell receptors could reveal signatures of past pathogen exposure. The study profiled the T cell repertoires of 666 subjects by immunosequencing and related them to cytomegalovirus serostatus. Besides the first cohort of approximately 710 subjects, a separate validation cohort made up of roughly 130 different subjects was used. High-throughput TCR immunosequencing, statistical association of individual TCRs with disease status, and machine learning were combined to predict cytomegalovirus infection status. To study patterns of TCR occurrence, a later analysis re-analyzed previously published TCR beta repertoires from 666 donors and added high-resolution HLA genotyping. The later analysis used no new phenotypic data to find candidate immune exposures, relying instead on TCR beta sequences and their occurrence across donors. To decide whether each TCR beta V gene segment behaved as functional or pseudogenic, an earlier analysis of 587 of the donors relied on high-throughput TCR beta sequencing. Donor age, sex, ethnicity and CMV serostatus were compiled together with the repertoire data. A later genetic analysis used genome-wide SNP genotypes for about 60% of the roughly 700 donors, treating that subset as a discovery cohort. All discovery cohort repertoires had been generated using a single sequencing platform. Class I and class II HLA loci were covered by the typing at four-digit resolution. The number of donors typed differed by locus, with about 629-640 for A, B, C, DRB1 and DQB1, roughly 520 for DQA1, about 610 for DPA1, and over 400 for DPB1. Because of strong linkage in the cohort, roughly five DR-DQ haplotypes were treated as single units for association and clustering. Among approximately 370 genotyped donors of the cohort, an average of approximately 240,000 unique TCR beta nucleotide sequences was sequenced per donor, of which about 18% were non-productive. Paper-wide results and their limitations: An association between a missense DCLRE1C variant and V-gene and J-gene trimming of TCR beta chains was found in a later genetic analysis and replicated in an independent cohort. The classifier was reported to diagnose cytomegalovirus status with high specificity and sensitivity in both the original cohort and the validation cohort. Because counts were too low, around 18 rarely observed V segments, including chromosome 9 orphons, were left out of the earlier analysis of approximately 500 of the donors. Most TCR sequences were observed very rarely across donors, whereas some public TCRs were present in many individuals. A later analysis associated 15,000 or so TCR beta sequences with specific HLA alleles at a false discovery rate of 0.05. A later analysis found that TCR association rates varied across HLA loci, with DRB1 alleles showing the most associated TCRs and HLA-C alleles the fewest. It was suggested by the authors that the approach could potentially be generalized to other disease states and immunological phenotypes. The study gave a list of about 160 TCR beta chains associated with cytomegalovirus. Three of the identified cytomegalovirus-associated TCR beta chains were confirmed in vitro to be specific for cytomegalovirus antigens. CMV serostatus was the only immune exposure information available for the cohort. Some IMGT-functional V segments, including TRBV6-2 and TRBV6-3, could not be distinguished by the 87-base-pair reads and were therefore excluded. In an earlier analysis of some 640 of the donors, most TCR beta V segments were observed in productive rearrangements about 87% or about 30% of the time, broadly matching IMGT annotations. A group of highly shared sequence variants was considered likely to be a technical artifact of the sequencing pipeline. Most CMV-associated TCR beta chains appeared to be HLA-restricted in a later analysis, and the HLA associations seemed to be driven largely by CMV exposure. Because some donors lacked HLA typing at each locus, the association tests relied only on the typed subset. Compared with equally common non-associated chains, HLA-associated TCR beta chains in a later analysis were more clonally expanded and had lower generation probabilities. This cohort had only TCR beta chains sequenced, and the lack of alpha or paired-chain data limited which features could be detected. According to a later genetic analysis, donors in an Asian-associated ancestry cluster had fewer N-insertions in productive TCRs than the approximately 650-donor mean. Correlated functional status among segregating V segments might reflect linkage disequilibrium, but an unknown experimental factor could not be ruled out. A further reported finding was that TCR beta sequences accurately predicted the HLA-A and HLA-B alleles for most subjects in the first cohort. The presence/absence analyses assumed that sequencing depth was roughly uniform across donors, and that assumption may not be true. Strong co-occurrence of HLA alleles, especially DR and DQ, made assigning TCR associations to individual alleles difficult. In a later analysis, several top co-occurrence clusters were reported to appear linked to parvovirus B19, influenza, CMV and Epstein-Barr virus.

The library was made by the immunoSEQ multiplex PCR assay. For the multiplex PCR, a mixture combining 60 forward primers for TCR Vbeta segments and 13 reverse primers for TCR Jbeta segments was used. Amplification of the CDR3 region of rearranged TCR beta genes was performed with a multiplex PCR assay on genomic DNA. Amplified TCR beta libraries were sequenced as 87-base-pair reads on the Illumina HiSeq System. Per the source publication's procedure: A later analysis tallied tens of millions of unique TCR beta chains across the 650 to 750 repertoires, and some 12 million of those chains were shared by two or more donors. To remove PCR and sequencing errors, raw reads were error-corrected and collapsed into unique sequences using a nearest-neighbor algorithm that merged closely related sequences. Alignment of CDR3 sequences to IMGT reference sequences was used to assign V, D and J gene segments. For a sequence to be retained, a match of at least six nucleotides to both a V gene segment and a J gene segment was required. A rearrangement was called productive if the CDR3 had no stop codons and remained in frame with V and J, and every other rearrangement was called non-productive. CDR3 was defined by IMGT convention, running from the second conserved V-encoded cysteine to the conserved J-encoded phenylalanine. In an earlier analysis of 500 to 650 of the donors, sequences lacking an unambiguous match to a single V gene segment were excluded. In an earlier analysis of approximately 500 of the donors, a V segment was called functional when productive rearrangements were above 56.7%, and segregating when the standard deviation between donors exceeded 5%. A statistical classification framework was built for diagnosing cytomegalovirus status from the catalog of TCR beta chain sequences. V and J gene assignment, in a later analysis, came from comparing TCR nucleotide sequences with IMGT/GENE-DB human TR gene sequences. Using the TCRdist pipeline, a later analysis assigned CDR3 sequences along with most-parsimonious VDJ recombination scenarios. In a later analysis, each TCR beta chain was defined by its CDR3 amino acid sequence together with its V-gene family, and reads lacking a unique V-gene family were excluded. In a later analysis, 450 to 600 highly shared, low-generation-probability nucleotide sequences were removed to address suspected cross-contamination and a sequencing artifact. For each public chain, a later analysis derived a clonal expansion index from normalized ranks of inferred template counts within each repertoire. In a later analysis, generation probabilities were computed using a VDJ recombination model fitted to out-of-frame rearrangements, and the results were checked against IGoR. In a later analysis, TCR-TCR, TCR-HLA and TCR-CMV co-occurrence was scored with hypergeometric tests, and a repertoire-size bias correction was applied to TCR pairs. A later analysis estimated false discovery rates by permuting HLA or CMV assignments 20 times. In a later analysis, co-occurring TCRs were grouped using DBSCAN, and TCRdist sequence similarity was added for clustering within HLA-allele-positive subsets. For co-occurrence clustering, repertoires with fewer than 30,000 or more than 120,000 public chains were excluded, along with several repertoires with anomalous nucleotide sharing. TCRdb took this table from immuneACCESS and kept in-frame rearrangements with V and J called. Such tables lack part of the clones; where checked against another copy, unresolved V genes explain under half of the gap, and the rest is unexplained. D and trimming come from the DNA, and the V and J calls and clone size come from that table. This sample is represented by around 120,000 clones; around 76% of them were singletons. Of the sample, about 30% is held by the ten largest clones.

The cohort consisted of some 670 healthy bone marrow donors. Cohort members were all nominally healthy when sampled, although unrecorded immune exposures were likely present. The donor tested CMV seropositive, placing the donor among the 290 or so seropositive members of the cohort. Every donor gave a peripheral blood sample, and the peripheral blood mononuclear cells from that sample were used for TCR beta sequencing. Genomic DNA extraction from the blood cell samples was performed with the Qiagen DNeasy Blood Extraction Kit. Comment on this clone: It has no known antigen specificity. No base qualities exist here, and no much larger clone lies one base off it.

Measured from the cysteine to the phenylalanine, the CDR3 is 16 residues long. Just CDR3 DNA is preserved here, 48 bases in frame from base 1. Reading the germline V gene (reference sequence) gives CDR1 LNHDA and CDR2 SQIVND. The trim is 5 bases for V and 6 bases for J, with a gap of 22 bases between the germline ends. The sample was PBMCs. The clonotype originates from a man in his 60s in good health and CMV-seropositive. The chain links TRBV19 with TRBJ2-5; the best D guess is TRBD1, with 6 bases matching. The nucleotide sequence is TGTGCCAGTAGTTCGCGTGTGGGGGCTTCGACACAGACCCAGTACTTC. This is translated as CASSSRVGASTQTQYF.